The T cell receptor beta chain described here comes from a study of PD-1 and CTLA-4 blockade in melanoma. The data were produced by immunoSEQ multiplex PCR, yet TCRdb's version contains in-frame clones alone and is incomplete. The profile shows about 16,000 clones, roughly 70% of them singletons. This CDR3 region has 15 residues. Germline lookup yields CDR1 SNHLY and CDR2 FYNNEI. Deletions cut 3 bases from V and 0 bases from J, with 11 bases between. In its sample, this clone was seen a few times. This receptor was obtained from a human donor with melanoma. The source was CD8+ T cells from peripheral blood, collected from a patient given anti-PD-1 treatment. The gene calls are TRBV2 and TRBJ1-1; D is unclear. CDR3 region: CASSESDDLNTEAFF. The CDR3 DNA reads TGTGCCAGCAGTGAGAGCGATGACCTGAACACTGAAGCTTTCTTT.